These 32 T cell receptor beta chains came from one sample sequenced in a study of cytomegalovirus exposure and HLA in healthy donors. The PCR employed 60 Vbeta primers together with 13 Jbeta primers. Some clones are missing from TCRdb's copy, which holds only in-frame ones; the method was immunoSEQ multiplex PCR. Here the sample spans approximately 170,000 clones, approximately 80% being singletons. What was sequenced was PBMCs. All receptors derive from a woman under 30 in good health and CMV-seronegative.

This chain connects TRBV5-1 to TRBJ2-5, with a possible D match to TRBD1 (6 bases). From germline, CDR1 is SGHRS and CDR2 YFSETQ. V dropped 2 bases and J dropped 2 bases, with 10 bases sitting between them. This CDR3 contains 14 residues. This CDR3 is CASSFGQRQETQYF. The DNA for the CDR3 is TGCGCCAGCAGCTTCGGACAGCGACAAGAGACCCAGTACTTC.

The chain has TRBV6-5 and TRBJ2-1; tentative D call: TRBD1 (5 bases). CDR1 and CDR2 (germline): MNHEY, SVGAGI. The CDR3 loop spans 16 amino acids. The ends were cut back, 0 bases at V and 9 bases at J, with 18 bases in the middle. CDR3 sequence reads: CASSYSFRGAQFEQFF. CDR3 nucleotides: TGTGCCAGCAGTTACTCGTTTAGGGGCGCACAATTTGAGCAGTTCTTC.

DNA of the CDR3: TGTGCCAGCTCACAGACTAGCGGAGAGCAGTTCTTC. Encoded protein: CASSQTSGEQFF. This chain links TRBV18 with TRBJ2-1, with 9 positions matching TRBD2. Germline CDR1 reads KGHSH; CDR2 reads LQKENI. Trimming removed 4 bases from V and 10 bases from J; junction bases left unmatched: 2. This CDR3 comprises 12 residues.

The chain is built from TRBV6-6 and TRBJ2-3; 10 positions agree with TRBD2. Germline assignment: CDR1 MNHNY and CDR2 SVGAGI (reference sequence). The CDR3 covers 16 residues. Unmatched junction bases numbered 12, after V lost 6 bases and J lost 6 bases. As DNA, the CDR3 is TGTGCCAGCAGAGGGAGGCTAGCGGGAGAGGGGGATACGCAGTATTTT. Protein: CASRGRLAGEGDTQYF.

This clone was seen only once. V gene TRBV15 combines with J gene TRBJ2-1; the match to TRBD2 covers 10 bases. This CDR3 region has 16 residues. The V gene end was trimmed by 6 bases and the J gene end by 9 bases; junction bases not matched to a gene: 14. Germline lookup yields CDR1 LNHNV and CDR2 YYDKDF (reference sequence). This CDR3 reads CATRNPGAGGPGEQFF. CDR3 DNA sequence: TGTGCCACCAGGAACCCGGGAGCGGGAGGGCCGGGTGAGCAGTTCTTC.

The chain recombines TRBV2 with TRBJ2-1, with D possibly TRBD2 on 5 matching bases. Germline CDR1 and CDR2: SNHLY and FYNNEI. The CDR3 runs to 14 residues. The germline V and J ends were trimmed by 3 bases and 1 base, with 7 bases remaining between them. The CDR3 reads CASSDPGSYNEQFF. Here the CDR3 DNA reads TGTGCCAGCAGTGATCCGGGATCCTACAATGAGCAGTTCTTC. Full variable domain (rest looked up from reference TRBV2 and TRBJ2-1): EPEVTQTPSHQVTQMGQEVILRCVPISNHLYFYWYRQILGQKVEFLVSFYNNEISEKSEIFDDQFSVERPDGSNFTLKIRSTKLEDSAMYFCASSDPGSYNEQFFGPGTRLTVL.

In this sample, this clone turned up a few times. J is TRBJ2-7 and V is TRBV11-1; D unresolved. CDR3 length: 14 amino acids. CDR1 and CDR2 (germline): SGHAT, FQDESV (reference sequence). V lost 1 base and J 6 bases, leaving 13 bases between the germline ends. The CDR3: CASSLETLSTEQYF. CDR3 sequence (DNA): TGTGCCAGCAGCTTAGAAACCCTTTCTACCGAGCAGTACTTC.

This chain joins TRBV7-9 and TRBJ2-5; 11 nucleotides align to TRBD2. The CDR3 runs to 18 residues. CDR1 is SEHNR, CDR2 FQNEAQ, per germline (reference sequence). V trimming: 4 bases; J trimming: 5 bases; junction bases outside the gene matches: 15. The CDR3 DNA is TGTGCCAGCAGCTGGCTTGGGGTAACTAGCGGGAGAGGGGAGACCCAGTACTTC. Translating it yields CASSWLGVTSGRGETQYF.

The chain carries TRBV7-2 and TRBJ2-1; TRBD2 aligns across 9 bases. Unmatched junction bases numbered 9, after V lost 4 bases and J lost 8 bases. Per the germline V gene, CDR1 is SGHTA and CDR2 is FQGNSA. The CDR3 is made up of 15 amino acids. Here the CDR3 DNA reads TGTGCCAGCAGCTCTCGTAGCGGGAGTAGGGATGAGCAGTTCTTC. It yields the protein CASSSRSGSRDEQFF.

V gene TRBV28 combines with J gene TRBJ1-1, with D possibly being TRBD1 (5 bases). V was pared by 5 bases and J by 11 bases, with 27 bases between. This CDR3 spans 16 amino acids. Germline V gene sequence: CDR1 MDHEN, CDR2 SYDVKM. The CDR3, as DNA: TGTGCCAGCAGTCGTTTAGTAGGAGGGACCTACGGGGGGGCTTTCTTT. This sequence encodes CASSRLVGGTYGGAFF.

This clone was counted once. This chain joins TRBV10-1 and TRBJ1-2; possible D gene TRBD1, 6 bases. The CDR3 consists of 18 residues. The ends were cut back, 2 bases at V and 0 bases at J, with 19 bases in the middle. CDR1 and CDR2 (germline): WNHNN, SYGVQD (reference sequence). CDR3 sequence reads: CASSEAGATPGTNYGYTF. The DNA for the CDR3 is TGCGCCAGCAGTGAGGCGGGGGCGACTCCGGGTACTAACTATGGCTACACCTTC.

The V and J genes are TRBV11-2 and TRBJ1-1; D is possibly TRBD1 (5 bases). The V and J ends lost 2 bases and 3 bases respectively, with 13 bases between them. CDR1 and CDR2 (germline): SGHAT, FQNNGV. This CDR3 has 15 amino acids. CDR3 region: CASSLSGWGDTEAFF. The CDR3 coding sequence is TGTGCCAGCAGCTTATCGGGGTGGGGGGACACTGAAGCTTTCTTT.

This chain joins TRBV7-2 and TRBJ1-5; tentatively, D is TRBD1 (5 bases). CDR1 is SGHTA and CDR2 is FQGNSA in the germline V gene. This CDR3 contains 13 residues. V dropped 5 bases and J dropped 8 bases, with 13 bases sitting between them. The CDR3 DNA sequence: TGTGCCAGCAGCCACAGGCGCACGGAGCCCCAGCATTTT. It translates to CASSHRRTEPQHF.

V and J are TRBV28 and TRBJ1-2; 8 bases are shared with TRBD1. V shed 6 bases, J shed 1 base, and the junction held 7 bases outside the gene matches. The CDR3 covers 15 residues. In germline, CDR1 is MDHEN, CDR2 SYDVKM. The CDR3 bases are TGTGCCAGCAGCTCGAGCGGACAGGGTAACTATGGCTACACCTTC. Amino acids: CASSSSGQGNYGYTF.

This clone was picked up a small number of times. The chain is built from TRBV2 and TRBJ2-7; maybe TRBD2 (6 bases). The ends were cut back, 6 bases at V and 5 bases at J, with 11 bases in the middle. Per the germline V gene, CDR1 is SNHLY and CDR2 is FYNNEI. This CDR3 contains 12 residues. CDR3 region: CASSAEGHEQYF. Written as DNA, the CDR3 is TGTGCCAGCAGCGCGGAGGGCCACGAGCAGTACTTC.

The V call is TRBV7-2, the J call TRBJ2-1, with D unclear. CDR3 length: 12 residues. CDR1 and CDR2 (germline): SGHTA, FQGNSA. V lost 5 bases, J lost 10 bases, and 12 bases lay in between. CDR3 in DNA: TGTGCCAGCAGCCACTCTAGAGTCGAGCAGTTCTTC. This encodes CASSHSRVEQFF.

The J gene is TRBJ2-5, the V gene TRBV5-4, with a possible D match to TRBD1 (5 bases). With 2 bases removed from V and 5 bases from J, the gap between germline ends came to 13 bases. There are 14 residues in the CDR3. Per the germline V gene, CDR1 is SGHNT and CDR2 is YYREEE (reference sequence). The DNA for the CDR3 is TGTGCCAGCAGCTTACGGTCAGGGTACGAGACCCAGTACTTC. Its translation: CASSLRSGYETQYF. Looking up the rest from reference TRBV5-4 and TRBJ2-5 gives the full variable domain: ETGVTQSPTHLIKTRGQQVTLRCSSQSGHNTVSWYQQALGQGPQFIFQYYREEENGRGNFPPRFSGLQFPNYSSELNVNALELDDSALYLCASSLRSGYETQYFGPGTRLLVL.

The CDR3 coding sequence is TGTGCCAGCAGCTTATCAACAGGTGGCTACACCTTC. Its translation: CASSLSTGGYTF. This chain links TRBV5-4 with TRBJ1-2, with TRBD1 as a possible D gene (5 bases). Trimming took 2 bases from V and 7 from J, leaving 9 bases between them. Germline V lookup: CDR1 SGHNT, CDR2 YYREEE (reference sequence). The CDR3 has 12 amino acids. The variable domain in full, with the rest retrieved from reference TRBV5-4 and TRBJ1-2, is ETGVTQSPTHLIKTRGQQVTLRCSSQSGHNTVSWYQQALGQGPQFIFQYYREEENGRGNFPPRFSGLQFPNYSSELNVNALELDDSALYLCASSLSTGGYTFGSGTRLTVV.

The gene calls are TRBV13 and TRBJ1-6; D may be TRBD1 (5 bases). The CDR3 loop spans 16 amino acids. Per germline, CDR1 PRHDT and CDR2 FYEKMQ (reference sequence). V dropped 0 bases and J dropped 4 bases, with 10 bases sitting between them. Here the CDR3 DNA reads TGTGCCAGCAGCTTAGGGGGGCTAGTTTATAATTCACCCCTCCACTTT. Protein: CASSLGGLVYNSPLHF.

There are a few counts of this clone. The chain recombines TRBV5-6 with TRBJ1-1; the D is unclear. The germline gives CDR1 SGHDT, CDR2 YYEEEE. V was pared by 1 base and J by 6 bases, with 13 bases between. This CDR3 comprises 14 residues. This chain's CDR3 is CASSLYRLLAEAFF. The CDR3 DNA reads TGTGCCAGCAGCTTGTACCGTCTACTCGCTGAAGCTTTCTTT.

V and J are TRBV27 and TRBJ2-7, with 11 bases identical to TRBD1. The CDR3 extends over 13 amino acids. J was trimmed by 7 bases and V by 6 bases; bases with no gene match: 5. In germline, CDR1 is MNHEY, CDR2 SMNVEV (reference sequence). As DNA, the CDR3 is TGTGCCAGCAGACGGACAGGGGGCAATGAGCAGTACTTC. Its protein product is CASRRTGGNEQYF.

CDR3 loop: CASSDSGLAGRNEQFF. The CDR3 nucleotides are TGTGCCAGCAGTGACTCAGGGCTAGCGGGAAGGAATGAGCAGTTCTTC. The chain has TRBV6-4 and TRBJ2-1; 9 bases align to TRBD2. J lost 7 bases, V lost 0 bases, and 7 bases had no gene match. This CDR3 has 16 residues. Looked up from germline, CDR1 is MRHNA and CDR2 is SNTAGT.

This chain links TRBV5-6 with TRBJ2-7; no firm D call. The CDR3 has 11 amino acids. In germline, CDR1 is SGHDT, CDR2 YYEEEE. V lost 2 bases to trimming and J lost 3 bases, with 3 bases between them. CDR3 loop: CASSFGYEQYF. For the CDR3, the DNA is TGTGCCAGCAGCTTCGGCTACGAGCAGTACTTC.

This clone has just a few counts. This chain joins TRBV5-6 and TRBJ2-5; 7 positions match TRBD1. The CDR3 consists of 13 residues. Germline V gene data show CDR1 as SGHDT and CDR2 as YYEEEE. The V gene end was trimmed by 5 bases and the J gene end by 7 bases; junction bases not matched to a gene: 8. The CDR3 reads CASSYRGTGTQYF. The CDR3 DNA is TGTGCCAGCAGTTACAGGGGCACGGGGACCCAGTACTTC.

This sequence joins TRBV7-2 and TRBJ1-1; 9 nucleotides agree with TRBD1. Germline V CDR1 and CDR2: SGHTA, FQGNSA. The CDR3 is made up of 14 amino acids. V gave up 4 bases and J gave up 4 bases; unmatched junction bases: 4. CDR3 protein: CASSSQGATTEAFF. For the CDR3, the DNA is TGTGCCAGCAGCTCACAGGGGGCGACCACTGAAGCTTTCTTT.

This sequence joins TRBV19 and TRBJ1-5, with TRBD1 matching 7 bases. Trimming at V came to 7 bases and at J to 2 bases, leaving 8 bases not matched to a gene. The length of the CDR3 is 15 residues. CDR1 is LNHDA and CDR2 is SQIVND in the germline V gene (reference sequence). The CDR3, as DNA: TGTGCCAGTAAACCCAGGGGGGTAGGCAATCAGCCCCAGCATTTT. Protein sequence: CASKPRGVGNQPQHF.

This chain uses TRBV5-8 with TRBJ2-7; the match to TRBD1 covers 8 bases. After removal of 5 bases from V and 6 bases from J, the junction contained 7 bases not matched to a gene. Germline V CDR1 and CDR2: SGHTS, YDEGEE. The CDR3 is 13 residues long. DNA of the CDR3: TGTGCCAGCAGACTCAGGGGGCGTCGCGAGCAGTACTTC. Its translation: CASRLRGRREQYF.

The CDR3 nucleotides are TGTGCCAGCAGCTTGGGCACTTACAATGAGCAGTTCTTC. It encodes CASSLGTYNEQFF. This chain joins TRBV7-2 and TRBJ2-1; D is uncertain. The CDR3 runs 13 residues. Germline values: CDR1 SGHTA, CDR2 FQGNSA. The germline V and J ends were trimmed by 3 bases and 4 bases, with 7 bases remaining between them.

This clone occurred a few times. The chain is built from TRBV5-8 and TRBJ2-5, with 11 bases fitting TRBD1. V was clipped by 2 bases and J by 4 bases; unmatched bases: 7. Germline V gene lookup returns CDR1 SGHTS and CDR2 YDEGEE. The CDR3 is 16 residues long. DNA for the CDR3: TGTGCCAGCAGCTTAACCGGGACAGGGGGACGAGAGACCCAGTACTTC. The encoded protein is CASSLTGTGGRETQYF.

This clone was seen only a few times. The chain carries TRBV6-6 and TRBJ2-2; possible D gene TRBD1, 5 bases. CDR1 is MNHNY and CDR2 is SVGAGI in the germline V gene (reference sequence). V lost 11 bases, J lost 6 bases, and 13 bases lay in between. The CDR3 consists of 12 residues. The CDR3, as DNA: TGTGCCGTGTACGCAGGGTCCGGGGAGCTGTTTTTT. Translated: CAVYAGSGELFF.

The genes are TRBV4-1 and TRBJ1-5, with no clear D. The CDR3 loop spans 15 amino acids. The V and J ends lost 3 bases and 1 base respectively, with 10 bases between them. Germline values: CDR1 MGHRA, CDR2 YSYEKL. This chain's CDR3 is CASSHSPGSNQPQHF. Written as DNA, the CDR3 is TGCGCCAGCAGCCACTCGCCCGGGAGCAATCAGCCCCAGCATTTT.

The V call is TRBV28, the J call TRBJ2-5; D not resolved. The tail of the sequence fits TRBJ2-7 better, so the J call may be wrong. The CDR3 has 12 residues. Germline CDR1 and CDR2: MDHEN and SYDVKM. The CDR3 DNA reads TGTGCCAGCAGGCGAGGTCCCTACGAGCAGTACTTC. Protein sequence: CASRRGPYEQYF.